The T cell receptor beta chain under discussion was sequenced for a study of blood T cell repertoires in COVID-19. In the study overall: Researchers got acute and convalescent COVID-19 samples from the United States, Italy and Spain. The analysed material was cDNA or gDNA that came from T cells, B-cell-depleted T cells, or PBMCs.

Germline V gene data show CDR1 as SGHRS and CDR2 as YFSETQ. V was pared by 4 bases and J by 1 base, with 12 bases of the junction left unmatched. The CDR3 consists of 17 residues. Sequencing used immunoSEQ multiplex PCR; TCRdb keeps in-frame clones, though not all of them. The sample has under 300,000 clones; around 90% are singletons. Enrolled through a virtual design, the participants were between 18 and 89 years of age and came from 24 US areas. Participants' reported clinical history set cohort assignment. This chain links TRBV5-1 with TRBJ2-5, with 8 bases aligning to TRBD1. Sequencing input: PBMCs or T cells enriched from blood (not recorded which). The clonotype comes from a woman in her twenties or thirties with acute COVID-19. As DNA, the CDR3 is TGCGCCAGCAGCGTCGCTCAGGGGGCCGCGGTCCAAGAGACCCAGTACTTC. The encoded protein is CASSVAQGAAVQETQYF.